These 4 T cell receptor beta chains share one sample of origin, sequenced in a study of CDR3 diversity in severe acne. TCRdb reprocessed the PCR reads via MiXCR and lists one record per CDR3 protein. The sample lists about 100,000 distinct CDR3 sequences, roughly half seen once, with roughly 12% in the top ten. The sequenced material came from blood. The receptors come from a male donor with acne.

The chain has TRBV24-1 and TRBJ2-5; 8 bases map to TRBD1. The CDR3 consists of 15 residues. Germline V CDR1 and CDR2: KGHDR, SFDVKD. Trimming at V came to 4 bases and at J to 4 bases, leaving 7 bases not matched to a gene. The CDR3 reads CATSDEGQDLETQYF. For the CDR3, the DNA is TGTGCCACCAGTGACGAGGGACAGGACCTAGAGACCCAGTACTTC.

The chain carries TRBV7-8 and TRBJ1-5, with 8 bases matching TRBD1. This CDR3 is built from 16 residues. Germline V gives CDR1 SGHVS, CDR2 FQNEAQ. Unmatched junction bases numbered 13, after V lost 5 bases and J lost 7 bases. The CDR3 loop is CASSRGQGRVGQPQHF. The CDR3 nucleotides are TGTGCCAGCAGCAGAGGACAGGGAAGAGTAGGACAGCCCCAGCATTTT.

By frequency in the sample, this clonotype is medium-sized. V gene TRBV5-1 combines with J gene TRBJ2-3; D is ambiguous. Germline loops: CDR1 SGHRS, CDR2 YFSETQ. The V end was cut by 1 base, the J end by 0 bases, with 12 bases between. CDR3 length: 16 amino acids. The CDR3 DNA follows: TGCGCCAGCAGCTTGTCCTTCCTGGCTAGCACAGATACGCAGTATTTT. It specifies CASSLSFLASTDTQYF.

V is TRBV6-1 and J is TRBJ2-5; 7 bases are a match to TRBD1. CDR1 and CDR2 from the germline V gene are MNHNS and SASEGT. CDR3 length: 14 residues. Unmatched junction bases numbered 10, after V lost 6 bases and J lost 6 bases. This chain's CDR3 is CASRPTGARKTQYF. Written as DNA, the CDR3 is TGTGCCAGCAGGCCTACAGGGGCGCGGAAGACCCAGTACTTC.